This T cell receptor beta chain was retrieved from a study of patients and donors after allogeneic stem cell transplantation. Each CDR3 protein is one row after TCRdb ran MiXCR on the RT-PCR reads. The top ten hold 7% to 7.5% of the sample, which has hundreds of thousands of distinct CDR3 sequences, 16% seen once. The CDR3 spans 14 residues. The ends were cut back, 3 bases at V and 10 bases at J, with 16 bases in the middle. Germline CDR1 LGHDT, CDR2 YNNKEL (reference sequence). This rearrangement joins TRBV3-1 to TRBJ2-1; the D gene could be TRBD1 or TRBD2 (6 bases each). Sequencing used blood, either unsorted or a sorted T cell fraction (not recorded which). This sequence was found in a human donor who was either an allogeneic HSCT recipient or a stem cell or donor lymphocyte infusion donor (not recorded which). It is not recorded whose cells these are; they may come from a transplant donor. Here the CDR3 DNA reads TGTGCCAGCAGCCATGCTACACTAGGGGGGGAGCAGTTCTTC. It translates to CASSHATLGGEQFF.